The clone carrying this T cell receptor (beta chain) was counted many times. With 0 bases removed from V and 4 bases from J, the gap between germline ends came to 17 bases. From germline, CDR1 is SGHRS and CDR2 YFSETQ. This CDR3 contains 17 residues. TCRdb ran MiXCR on the 5' RACE reads and lists one entry per CDR3 protein. Of 50,000 to 75,000 distinct CDR3 sequences in the sample, approximately 23% were seen once. What was sequenced was memory CD4+ T cells sorted from a lymph node. As to subset: memory CD4+ T cells, CD4+CD45RO+CD25-. The source of this sequence is a female donor with breast cancer. V is TRBV5-1 and J is TRBJ2-1; D is perhaps TRBD1 (6 bases). CDR3 sequence reads: CASSLDRTGRVYNEQFF. The CDR3 bases are TGCGCCAGCAGCTTGGATAGAACAGGGCGGGTATACAATGAGCAGTTCTTC.